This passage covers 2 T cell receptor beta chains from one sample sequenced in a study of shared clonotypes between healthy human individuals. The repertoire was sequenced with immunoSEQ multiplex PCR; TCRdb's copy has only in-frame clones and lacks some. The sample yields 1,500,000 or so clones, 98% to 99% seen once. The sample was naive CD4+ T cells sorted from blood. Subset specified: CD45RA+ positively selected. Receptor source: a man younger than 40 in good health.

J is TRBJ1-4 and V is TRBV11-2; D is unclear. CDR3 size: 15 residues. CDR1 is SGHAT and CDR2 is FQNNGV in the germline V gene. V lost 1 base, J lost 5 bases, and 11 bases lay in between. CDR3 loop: CASSLGTAVNEKLFF. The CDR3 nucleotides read TGTGCCAGCAGCTTAGGCACCGCGGTGAATGAAAAACTGTTTTTT.

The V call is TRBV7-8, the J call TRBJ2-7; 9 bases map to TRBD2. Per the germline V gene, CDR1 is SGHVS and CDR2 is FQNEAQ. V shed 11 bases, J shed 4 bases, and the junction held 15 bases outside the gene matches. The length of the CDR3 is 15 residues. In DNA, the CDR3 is TGTGCCTCCATCCTGGTTAGCGGGAGTACTTACGAGCAGTACTTC. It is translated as CASILVSGSTYEQYF.